This TCR beta chain appears in the sequencing data of a study of regulatory T cells. Study conclusions and caveats: In CD3G-deficient patients, conventional CD4+ T cells were enriched for hydrophobic CDR3 residues at positions 6 and 7.

The CDR3 has 15 amino acids. Germline V gene sequence: CDR1 MNHNS, CDR2 SASEGT. V lost 7 bases to trimming and J lost 2 bases; unmatched junction nucleotides: 10. On this clone itself: What it recognizes is unknown.

Amplification used 52 TRBV primers and 13 TRBJ primers. Measured with immunoSEQ multiplex PCR; TCRdb has only the in-frame clones, and not every one. The sample includes around 29,000 clones, under 95% of them seen just once. Regulatory (CD25-high CD127-low) and conventional (CD25-low CD127-high) CD4+ T cells were sorted separately. V gene TRBV6-1 combines with J gene TRBJ1-2, with TRBD1 identical over 7 bases. The receptor comes from a person aged 18-35 years with CD3G deficiency. Material for sequencing was conventional CD4+ T cells sorted from blood. CDR3 nucleotides: TGTGCCAGCACCACCCGGGACAGCCTAAACTATGGCTACACCTTC. As protein: CASTTRDSLNYGYTF.